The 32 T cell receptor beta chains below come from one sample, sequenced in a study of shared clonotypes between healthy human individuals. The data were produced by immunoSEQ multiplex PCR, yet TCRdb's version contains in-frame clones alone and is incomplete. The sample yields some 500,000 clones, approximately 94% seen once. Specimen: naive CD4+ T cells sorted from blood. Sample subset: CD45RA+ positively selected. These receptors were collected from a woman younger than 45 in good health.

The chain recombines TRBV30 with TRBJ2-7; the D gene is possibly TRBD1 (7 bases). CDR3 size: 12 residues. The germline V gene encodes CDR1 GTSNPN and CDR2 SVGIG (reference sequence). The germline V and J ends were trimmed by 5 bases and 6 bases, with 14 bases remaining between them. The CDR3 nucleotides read TGTGCCTGGGGAGGGGGCCCGGCCGAGCAGTACTTC. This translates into CAWGGGPAEQYF.

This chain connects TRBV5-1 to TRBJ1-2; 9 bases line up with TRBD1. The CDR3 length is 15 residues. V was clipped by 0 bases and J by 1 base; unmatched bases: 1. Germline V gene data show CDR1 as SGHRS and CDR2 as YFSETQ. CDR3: CASSLGQGVNYGYTF. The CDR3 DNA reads TGCGCCAGCAGCTTGGGACAGGGGGTTAACTATGGCTACACCTTC.

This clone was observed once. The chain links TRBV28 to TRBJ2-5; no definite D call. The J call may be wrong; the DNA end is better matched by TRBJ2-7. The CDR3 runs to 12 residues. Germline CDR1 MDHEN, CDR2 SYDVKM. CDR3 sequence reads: CASSSPWYEQYF. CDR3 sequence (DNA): TGTGCCAGCAGTTCCCCGTGGTACGAGCAGTACTTC.

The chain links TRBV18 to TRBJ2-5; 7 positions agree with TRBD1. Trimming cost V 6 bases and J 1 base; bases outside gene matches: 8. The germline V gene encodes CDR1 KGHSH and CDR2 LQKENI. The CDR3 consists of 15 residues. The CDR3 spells CASSVSGTAQETQYF. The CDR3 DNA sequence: TGTGCCAGCTCGGTGTCCGGGACAGCCCAAGAGACCCAGTACTTC.

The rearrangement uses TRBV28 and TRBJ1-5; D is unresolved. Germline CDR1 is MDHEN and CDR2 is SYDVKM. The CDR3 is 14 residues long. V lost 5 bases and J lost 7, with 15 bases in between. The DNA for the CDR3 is TGTGCCAGCAGTCTCACAACAGTCCGACAGCCCCAGCATTTT. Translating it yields CASSLTTVRQPQHF.

Here the CDR3 DNA reads TGTGCCATCAAGGGGACAGGGGAAGGGTATGGCTACACCTTC. This translates into CAIKGTGEGYGYTF. The genes are TRBV10-3 and TRBJ1-2; 10 bases match TRBD1. V gave up 7 bases and J gave up 5 bases; unmatched junction bases: 7. Germline V CDR1 and CDR2: ENHRY, SYGVKD. The CDR3 has 14 residues.

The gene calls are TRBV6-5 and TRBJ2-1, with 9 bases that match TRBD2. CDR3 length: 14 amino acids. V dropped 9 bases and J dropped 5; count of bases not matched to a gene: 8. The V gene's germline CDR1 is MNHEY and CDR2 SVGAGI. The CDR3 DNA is TGTGCCAGTCTAGGGGCGGGAGGGAACAATGAGCAGTTCTTC. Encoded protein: CASLGAGGNNEQFF.

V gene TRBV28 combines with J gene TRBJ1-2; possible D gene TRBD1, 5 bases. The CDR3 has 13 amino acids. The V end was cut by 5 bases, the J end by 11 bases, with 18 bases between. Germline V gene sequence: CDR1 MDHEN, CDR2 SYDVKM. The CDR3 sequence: CASSLPDTLGYTF. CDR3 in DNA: TGTGCCAGCAGTCTCCCGGACACCCTGGGTTACACCTTC.

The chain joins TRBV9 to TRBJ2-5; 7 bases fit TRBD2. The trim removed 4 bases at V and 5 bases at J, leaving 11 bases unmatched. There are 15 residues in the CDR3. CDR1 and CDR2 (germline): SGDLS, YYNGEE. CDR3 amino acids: CASSPTTSSRETQYF. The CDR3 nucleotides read TGTGCCAGCAGCCCCACGACTAGCTCCCGGGAGACCCAGTACTTC.

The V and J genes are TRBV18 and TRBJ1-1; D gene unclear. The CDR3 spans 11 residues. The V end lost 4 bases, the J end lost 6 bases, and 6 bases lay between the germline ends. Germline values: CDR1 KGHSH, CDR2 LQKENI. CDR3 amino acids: CASSRGSEAFF. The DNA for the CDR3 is TGTGCCAGCTCACGAGGGTCTGAAGCTTTCTTT.

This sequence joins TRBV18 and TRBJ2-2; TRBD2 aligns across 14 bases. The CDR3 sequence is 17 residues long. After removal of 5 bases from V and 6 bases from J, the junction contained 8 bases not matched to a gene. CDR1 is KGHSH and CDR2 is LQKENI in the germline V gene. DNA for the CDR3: TGTGCCAGCTCATCCCTGGGACTAGCGGGAGCTGCCGGGGAGCTGTTTTTT. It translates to CASSSLGLAGAAGELFF.

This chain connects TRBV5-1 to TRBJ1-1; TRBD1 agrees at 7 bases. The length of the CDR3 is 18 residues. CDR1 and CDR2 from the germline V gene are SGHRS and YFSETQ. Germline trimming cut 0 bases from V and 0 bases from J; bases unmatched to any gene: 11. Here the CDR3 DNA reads TGCGCCAGCAGCTTGGTTTTAGGGGGCGAAGGGTTGAACACTGAAGCTTTCTTT. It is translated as CASSLVLGGEGLNTEAFF.

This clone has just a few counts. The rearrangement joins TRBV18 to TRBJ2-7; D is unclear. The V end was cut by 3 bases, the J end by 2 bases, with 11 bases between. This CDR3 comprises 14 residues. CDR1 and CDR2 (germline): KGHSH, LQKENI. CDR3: CASSPRSSPYEQYF. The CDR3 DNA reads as TGTGCCAGCTCACCGCGGTCGTCCCCCTACGAGCAGTACTTC.

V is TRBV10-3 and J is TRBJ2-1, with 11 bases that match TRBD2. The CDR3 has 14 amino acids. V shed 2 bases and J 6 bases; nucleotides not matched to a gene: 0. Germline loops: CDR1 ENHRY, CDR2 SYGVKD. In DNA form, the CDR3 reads TGTGCCATCAGTGAGACTAGCGGGAGCAATGAGCAGTTCTTC. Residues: CAISETSGSNEQFF.

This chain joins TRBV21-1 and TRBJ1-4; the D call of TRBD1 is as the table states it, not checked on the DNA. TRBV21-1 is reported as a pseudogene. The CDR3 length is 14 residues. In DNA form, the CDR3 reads TGTGCCAGCAGCAAGACAGTCCCTAACGAAAAACTGTTTTTT. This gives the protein CASSKTVPNEKLFF.

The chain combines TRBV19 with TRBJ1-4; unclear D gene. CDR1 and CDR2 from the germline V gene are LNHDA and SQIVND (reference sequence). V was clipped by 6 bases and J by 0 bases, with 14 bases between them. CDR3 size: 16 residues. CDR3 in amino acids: CASSRTDLATNEKLFF. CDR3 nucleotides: TGTGCCAGTAGCCGGACGGACCTAGCAACTAATGAAAAACTGTTTTTT.

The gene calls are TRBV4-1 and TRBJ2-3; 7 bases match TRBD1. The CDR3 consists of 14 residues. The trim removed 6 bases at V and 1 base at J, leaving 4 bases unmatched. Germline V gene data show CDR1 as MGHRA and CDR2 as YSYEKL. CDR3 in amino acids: CASRAGQGTDTQYF. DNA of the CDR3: TGCGCCAGCAGGGCAGGACAGGGCACAGATACGCAGTATTTT.

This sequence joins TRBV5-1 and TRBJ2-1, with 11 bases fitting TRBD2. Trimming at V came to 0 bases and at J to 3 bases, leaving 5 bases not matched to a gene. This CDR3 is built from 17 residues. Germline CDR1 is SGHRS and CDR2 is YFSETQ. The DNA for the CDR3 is TGCGCCAGCAGCTTGGGACTAGCGGGAATAGGCTACAATGAGCAGTTCTTC. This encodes CASSLGLAGIGYNEQFF. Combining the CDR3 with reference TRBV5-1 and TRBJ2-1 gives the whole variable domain KAGVTQTPRYLIKTRGQQVTLSCSPISGHRSVSWYQQTPGQGLQFLFEYFSETQRNKGNFPGRFSGRQFSNSRSEMNVSTLELGDSALYLCASSLGLAGIGYNEQFFGPGTRLTVL.

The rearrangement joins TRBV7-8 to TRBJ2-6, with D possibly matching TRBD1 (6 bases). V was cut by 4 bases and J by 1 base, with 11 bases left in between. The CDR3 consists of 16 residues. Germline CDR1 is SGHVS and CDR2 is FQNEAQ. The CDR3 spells CASSSTGKSGANVLTF. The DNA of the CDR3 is TGTGCCAGCAGCTCCACAGGGAAATCTGGGGCCAACGTCCTGACTTTC.

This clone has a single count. The DNA of the CDR3 is TGCGCCAGCAGCTGGGGGACCGCGGAAAATTACGAGCAGTACTTC. Translated, it gives CASSWGTAENYEQYF. The chain couples TRBV5-1 to TRBJ2-7, with D perhaps assigned TRBD1 or TRBD2 (5 bases each). The CDR3 spans 15 residues. Germline V gene lookup returns CDR1 SGHRS and CDR2 YFSETQ. The V gene lost 3 bases and the J gene lost 4 bases, with 17 bases spanning the gap. The full variable domain, in which reference TRBV5-1 and TRBJ2-7 provide the parts outside the CDR3, is KAGVTQTPRYLIKTRGQQVTLSCSPISGHRSVSWYQQTPGQGLQFLFEYFSETQRNKGNFPGRFSGRQFSNSRSEMNVSTLELGDSALYLCASSWGTAENYEQYFGPGTRLTVT.

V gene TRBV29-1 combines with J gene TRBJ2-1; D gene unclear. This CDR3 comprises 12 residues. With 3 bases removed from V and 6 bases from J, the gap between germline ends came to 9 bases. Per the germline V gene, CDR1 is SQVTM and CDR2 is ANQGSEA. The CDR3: CSVEPRSNEQFF. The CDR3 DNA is TGCAGCGTTGAGCCCCGCTCCAATGAGCAGTTCTTC.

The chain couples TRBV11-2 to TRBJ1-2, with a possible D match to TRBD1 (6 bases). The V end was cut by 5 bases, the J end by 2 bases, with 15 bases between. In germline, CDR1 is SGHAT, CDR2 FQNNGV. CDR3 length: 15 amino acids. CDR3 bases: TGTGCCAGCAGCCCGAGGGGGGCCCTAAACTATGGCTACACCTTC. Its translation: CASSPRGALNYGYTF. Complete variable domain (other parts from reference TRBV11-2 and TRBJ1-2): EAGVAQSPRYKIIEKRQSVAFWCNPISGHATLYWYQQILGQGPKLLIQFQNNGVVDDSQLPKDRFSAERLKGVDSTLKIQPAKLEDSAVYLCASSPRGALNYGYTFGSGTRLTVV.

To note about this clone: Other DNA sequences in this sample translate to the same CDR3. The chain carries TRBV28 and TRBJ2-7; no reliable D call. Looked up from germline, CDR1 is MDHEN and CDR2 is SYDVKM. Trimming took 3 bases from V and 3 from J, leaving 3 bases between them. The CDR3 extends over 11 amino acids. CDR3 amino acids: CASSLGYEQYF. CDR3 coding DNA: TGTGCCAGCAGTTTGGGCTACGAGCAGTACTTC.

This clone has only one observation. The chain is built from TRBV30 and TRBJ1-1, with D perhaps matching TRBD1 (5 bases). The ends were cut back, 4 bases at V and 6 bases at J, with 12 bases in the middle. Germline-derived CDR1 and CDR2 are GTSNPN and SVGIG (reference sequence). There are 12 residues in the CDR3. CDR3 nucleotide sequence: TGTGCCTGGAACAACAGGCCCTCTGAAGCTTTCTTT. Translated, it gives CAWNNRPSEAFF.

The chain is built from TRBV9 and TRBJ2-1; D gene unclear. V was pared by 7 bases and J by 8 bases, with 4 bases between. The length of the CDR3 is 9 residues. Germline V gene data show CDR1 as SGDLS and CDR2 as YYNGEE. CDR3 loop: CASGDEQFF. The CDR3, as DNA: TGTGCCAGCGGGGATGAGCAGTTCTTC. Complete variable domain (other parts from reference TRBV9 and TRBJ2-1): DSGVTQTPKHLITATGQRVTLRCSPRSGDLSVYWYQQSLDQGLQFLIQYYNGEERAKGNILERFSAQQFPDLHSELNLSSLELGDSALYFCASGDEQFFGPGTRLTVL.

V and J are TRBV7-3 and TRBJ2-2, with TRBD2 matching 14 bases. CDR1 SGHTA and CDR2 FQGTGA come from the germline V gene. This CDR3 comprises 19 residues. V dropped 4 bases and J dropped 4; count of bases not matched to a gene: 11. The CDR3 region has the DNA TGTGCCAGCAGCTCCCCCGGGACTAGCGGGAGTTGGGGCACCGGGGAGCTGTTTTTT. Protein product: CASSSPGTSGSWGTGELFF.

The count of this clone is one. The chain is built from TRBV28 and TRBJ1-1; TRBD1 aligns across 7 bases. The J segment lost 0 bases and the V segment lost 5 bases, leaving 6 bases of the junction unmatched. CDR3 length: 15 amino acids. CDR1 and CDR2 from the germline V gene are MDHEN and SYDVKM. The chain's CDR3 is CASSLDRVMNTEAFF. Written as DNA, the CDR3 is TGTGCCAGCAGTCTCGACAGGGTCATGAACACTGAAGCTTTCTTT. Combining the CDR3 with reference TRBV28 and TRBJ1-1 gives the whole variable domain DVKVTQSSRYLVKRTGEKVFLECVQDMDHENMFWYRQDPGLGLRLIYFSYDVKMKEKGDIPEGYSVSREKKERFSLILESASTNQTSMYLCASSLDRVMNTEAFFGQGTRLTVV.

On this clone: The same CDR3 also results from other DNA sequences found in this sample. The CDR3 DNA sequence: TGCGCCAGCAGCACTGGGACTAGCGGGAGCAATGAGCAGTTCTTC. It translates to CASSTGTSGSNEQFF. The rearrangement links TRBV5-1 to TRBJ2-1, with 14 nucleotides matching TRBD2. Germline V gene lookup returns CDR1 SGHRS and CDR2 YFSETQ. This CDR3 spans 15 amino acids. With V trimmed by 4 bases and J by 6 bases, 3 bases remained unmatched.

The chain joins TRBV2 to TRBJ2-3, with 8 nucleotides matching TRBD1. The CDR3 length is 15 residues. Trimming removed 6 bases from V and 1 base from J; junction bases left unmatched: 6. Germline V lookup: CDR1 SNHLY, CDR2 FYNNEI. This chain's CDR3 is CASSRQGLGTDTQYF. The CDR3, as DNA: TGTGCCAGCAGCAGACAGGGGTTAGGCACAGATACGCAGTATTTT.

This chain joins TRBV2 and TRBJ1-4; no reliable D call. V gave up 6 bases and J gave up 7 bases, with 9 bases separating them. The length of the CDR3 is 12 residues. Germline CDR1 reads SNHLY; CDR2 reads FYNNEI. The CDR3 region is CASSQPPEKLFF. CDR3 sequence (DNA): TGTGCCAGCAGCCAACCTCCTGAAAAACTGTTTTTT.

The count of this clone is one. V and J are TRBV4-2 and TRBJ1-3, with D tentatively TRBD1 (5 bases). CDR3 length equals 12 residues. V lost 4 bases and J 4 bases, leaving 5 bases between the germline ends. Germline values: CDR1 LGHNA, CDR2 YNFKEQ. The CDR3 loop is CASSPGGNTIYF. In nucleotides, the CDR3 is TGTGCCAGCAGCCCAGGGGGAAACACCATATATTTT.

The CDR3 loop reads CASSSLAGGGYNEQFF. In DNA form, the CDR3 reads TGTGCCAGCTCCTCCCTGGCAGGGGGCGGCTACAATGAGCAGTTCTTC. The V and J genes are TRBV18 and TRBJ2-1, with TRBD1 identical over 8 bases. The CDR3 sequence is 16 residues long. V shed 6 bases and J 3 bases; nucleotides not matched to a gene: 10. The germline gives CDR1 KGHSH, CDR2 LQKENI.